Sequencing of this T cell receptor (beta chain) was carried out in a study of CD8 T cells in Susac syndrome. Reverse transcription used roughly 0.45 to 1 ug RNA and random hexamers. TCRdb processed the immunoSEQ multiplex PCR reads anew with MiXCR; each CDR3 protein has one entry. The sample includes 100,000 to 150,000 distinct CDR3 sequences, around 95% of them seen just once. Between the trimmed V and J ends, which lost 7 bases and 4 bases, there was a span of 11 bases. CDR3 size: 13 residues. The source of this sequence is a human donor with Susac syndrome. The source material was CD8+ T cells from PBMCs. The J gene is TRBJ2-1, the V gene TRBV12-3 or TRBV12-4; D tentatively fits TRBD1 or TRBD2 (5 bases each). The CDR3 reads CASTRGLYNEQFF. The CDR3 DNA reads as TGTGCCAGCACCCGGGGCTTATACAATGAGCAGTTCTTC.